What follows are 9 T cell receptor beta chains derived from one specimen sequenced in a study of blood T cell repertoires in COVID-19 (dated by TCRdb to about 2020). Library construction relied on the immunoSEQ multiplex PCR assay. TCRdb holds this immuneACCESS table with in-frame rearrangements only. Some clones are missing; in checked studies, unresolved V genes explain under half, and the rest has no known cause. In all, the sample holds approximately 210,000 clones, and approximately 80% of those were seen once. 12% of the sample rests with the top ten. The sequenced sample consisted of PBMCs or T cells enriched from blood (not recorded which). The receptors originated from a man aged 35-49 years who had recovered from COVID-19.

DNA for the CDR3: TGTGCCAGCAACAGTTTCACAGGGGTTGACACTGAAGCTTTCTTT. This encodes CASNSFTGVDTEAFF. The chain couples TRBV7-2 to TRBJ1-1, with 7 bases identical to TRBD1. V lost 7 bases and J lost 3; bases outside the gene matches: 11. CDR1 and CDR2 from the germline V gene are SGHTA and FQGNSA. The CDR3 spans 15 residues. Complete variable domain (other parts from reference TRBV7-2 and TRBJ1-1): GAGVSQSPSNKVTEKGKDVELRCDPISGHTALYWYRQSLGQGLEFLIYFQGNSAPDKSGLPSDRFSAERTGGSVSTLTIQRTQQEDSAVYLCASNSFTGVDTEAFFGQGTRLTVV.

This chain uses TRBV5-1 with TRBJ1-4, with D possibly matching TRBD1 (6 bases). The germline V gene encodes CDR1 SGHRS and CDR2 YFSETQ. V lost 0 bases and J 8 bases, leaving 8 bases between the germline ends. The CDR3 is 13 residues long. The CDR3 sequence: CASSLAQGEKLFF. DNA of the CDR3: TGCGCCAGCAGCTTGGCCCAGGGGGAAAAACTGTTTTTT.

The chain joins TRBV19 to TRBJ2-1; D unresolved. This CDR3 has 16 amino acids. V dropped 5 bases and J dropped 0 bases, with 14 bases sitting between them. CDR1 and CDR2 (germline): LNHDA, SQIVND (reference sequence). The CDR3 DNA follows: TGTGCCAGTAGTGGGTTAGACTCCAGCTCCTACAATGAGCAGTTCTTC. Translated, it gives CASSGLDSSSYNEQFF.

The chain combines TRBV6-2 or TRBV6-3 with TRBJ2-5, with 9 bases matching TRBD2. Germline CDR1 and CDR2: MNHEY and SVGEGT. The CDR3 consists of 14 residues. Trimming at V came to 4 bases and at J to 4 bases, leaving 4 bases not matched to a gene. CDR3 nucleotide sequence: TGTGCCAGCAGTTTAGCGGGAGTCCCAGAGACCCAGTACTTC. It is translated as CASSLAGVPETQYF.

This clone was seen once. The chain carries TRBV5-6 and TRBJ2-5; tentative D call: TRBD2 (6 bases). CDR1 and CDR2 (germline): SGHDT, YYEEEE. The CDR3 spans 13 residues. Trimming left V 4 bases short and J 4 bases short, with 11 bases between. The CDR3, as DNA: TGTGCCAGCAGCGGGACTCTTGGAGAGACCCAGTACTTC. It specifies CASSGTLGETQYF.

This clone is a singleton in its sample. The rearrangement joins TRBV28 to TRBJ2-5; 9 positions agree with TRBD2. The CDR3 spans 17 residues. Per germline, CDR1 MDHEN and CDR2 SYDVKM. J lost 5 bases, V lost 6 bases, and 16 bases had no gene match. CDR3 loop: CASSPSQGFSGRETQYF. The CDR3 nucleotides read TGTGCCAGCAGCCCCTCCCAGGGGTTCAGCGGGAGGGAGACCCAGTACTTC.

This clone has more than one count but fewer than ten. The V gene is TRBV28, the J gene TRBJ1-3; tentative D call: TRBD1 (5 bases). The CDR3 is 14 residues long. V was trimmed by 5 bases and J by 1 base, leaving 9 bases between them. Germline V gene data show CDR1 as MDHEN and CDR2 as SYDVKM. The CDR3 loop reads CASSLTDSGNTIYF. CDR3 bases: TGTGCCAGCAGTCTGACAGATTCTGGAAACACCATATATTTT.

This CDR3 reads CASSLWLAGETGANVLTF. In DNA form, the CDR3 reads TGCGCCAGCAGCTTGTGGTTGGCGGGAGAGACTGGGGCCAACGTCCTGACTTTC. This chain connects TRBV5-1 to TRBJ2-6; 7 bases are shared with TRBD2. From germline, CDR1 is SGHRS and CDR2 YFSETQ. The CDR3 has 18 residues. The V segment lost 1 base and the J segment 2 bases; nucleotides outside the gene matches: 9.

The chain joins TRBV27 to TRBJ1-1, with 8 nucleotides matching TRBD1. Unmatched junction bases numbered 2, after V lost 4 bases and J lost 1 base. The CDR3 is 14 residues long. Germline-derived CDR1 and CDR2 are MNHEY and SMNVEV (reference sequence). CDR3 sequence reads: CASSSTGANTEAFF. The DNA for the CDR3 is TGTGCCAGCAGTTCGACAGGGGCGAACACTGAAGCTTTCTTT.